This T cell receptor (beta chain) is drawn from a study of blood T cell repertoires in COVID-19. Background on the study: Donors in the United States, Italy and Spain gave samples during acute or convalescent COVID-19.

Germline V gene lookup returns CDR1 KGHDR and CDR2 SFDVKD. With V trimmed by 7 bases and J by 8 bases, 8 bases remained unmatched. The CDR3 sequence is 13 residues long. As processed by the authors: Reference gene primer amplification yielded estimated nucleated cell counts. Profiled with immunoSEQ multiplex PCR; TCRdb holds only in-frame clones, not every one. V and J calls and clone size are copied from that table; D and trimming were computed from the DNA. The table lists about 210,000 clones, roughly 81% of them singletons. This receptor was taken from a woman in her forties or fifties with active or convalescent COVID-19. Sequencing was performed on peripheral blood. The J gene is TRBJ1-2, the V gene TRBV24-1; 8 nucleotides align to TRBD1. The CDR3 is CATSWGTGDGYTF. In nucleotides, the CDR3 is TGTGCCACCAGCTGGGGGACAGGCGACGGCTACACCTTC.